The following is a T cell receptor beta chain sequence with its context. This sample stems from a study of patients and donors after allogeneic stem cell transplantation. V lost 2 bases, J lost 0 bases, and 11 bases lay in between. The CDR3 has 17 residues. Germline V gives CDR1 MNHEY, CDR2 SMNVEV (reference sequence). MiXCR, run by TCRdb on the RT-PCR reads, gives a single entry per CDR3 protein. The sample holds more than 850,000 distinct CDR3 sequences, roughly 17% seen once. This clonotype was obtained from a human donor who was either an allogeneic HSCT recipient or a stem cell or donor lymphocyte infusion donor (not recorded which). It is not recorded whose cells these are; they may come from a transplant donor. The sample taken for sequencing was blood, either unsorted or a sorted T cell fraction (not recorded which). The rearrangement uses TRBV27 and TRBJ2-6; the D call may be TRBD1 or TRBD2 (7 bases each). The CDR3 protein is CASSLQGGSSGANVLTF. The CDR3 nucleotides are TGTGCCAGCAGTTTACAGGGGGGGAGCTCTGGGGCCAACGTCCTGACTTTC.